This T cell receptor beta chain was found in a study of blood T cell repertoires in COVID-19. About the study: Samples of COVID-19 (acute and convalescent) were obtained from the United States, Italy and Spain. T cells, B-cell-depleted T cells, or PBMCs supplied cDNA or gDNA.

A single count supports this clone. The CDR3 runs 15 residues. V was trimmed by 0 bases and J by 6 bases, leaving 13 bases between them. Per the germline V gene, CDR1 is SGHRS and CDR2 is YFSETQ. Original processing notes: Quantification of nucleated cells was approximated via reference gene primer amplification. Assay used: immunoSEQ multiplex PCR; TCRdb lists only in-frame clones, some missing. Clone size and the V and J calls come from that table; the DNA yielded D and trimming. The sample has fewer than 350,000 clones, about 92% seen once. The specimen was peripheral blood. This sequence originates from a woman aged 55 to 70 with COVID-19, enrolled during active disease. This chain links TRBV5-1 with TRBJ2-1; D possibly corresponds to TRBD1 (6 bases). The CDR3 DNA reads TGCGCCAGCAGCTTGGCCACTAGGGGGACCAATGAGCAGTTCTTC. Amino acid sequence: CASSLATRGTNEQFF.